The 4 T cell receptor beta chains below come from one sample, sequenced in a study of blood T cell repertoires in COVID-19. Produced via immunoSEQ multiplex PCR; TCRdb's table is partial and in-frame only. The table shows 87,000 or so clones, with 90% occurring only once. The sample comprised peripheral blood. The receptors derive from a man aged 18-30 years with COVID-19, enrolled during active disease.

V gene TRBV10-3 combines with J gene TRBJ2-7; 8 bases match TRBD1. Trimming removed 8 bases from V and 4 bases from J; junction bases left unmatched: 10. The CDR3 spans 14 residues. Germline CDR1 and CDR2: ENHRY and SYGVKD. CDR3: CAIGAGQGLYEQYF. CDR3 sequence (DNA): TGTGCCATCGGTGCCGGACAGGGCTTATACGAGCAGTACTTC.

This clone was found once. The chain is built from TRBV7-9 and TRBJ2-7, with 11 bases that match TRBD2. Trimming cost V 5 bases and J 3 bases; bases outside gene matches: 9. Germline loops: CDR1 SEHNR, CDR2 FQNEAQ (reference sequence). CDR3 length equals 16 residues. CDR3 DNA: TGTGCCAGCAGCCCACCCGGGACTAGCGGCTTCTACGAGCAGTACTTC. Protein sequence: CASSPPGTSGFYEQYF.

The CDR3, as DNA: TGTGCCACCAGTGATTTGGAGGGTGGTGGCACAGATACGCAGTATTTT. Its protein is CATSDLEGGGTDTQYF. V is TRBV24-1 and J is TRBJ2-3; D is perhaps TRBD2 (5 bases). This CDR3 is 16 amino acids long. V was trimmed by 0 bases and J by 1 base, leaving 10 bases between them. The germline V gene encodes CDR1 KGHDR and CDR2 SFDVKD.

The genes are TRBV7-6 and TRBJ2-2; 8 bases align to TRBD2. The V gene's germline CDR1 is SGHVS and CDR2 FNYEAQ. The CDR3 runs 14 residues. The V segment lost 6 bases and the J segment 3 bases; nucleotides outside the gene matches: 3. The CDR3 here is CASRLAEYTGELFF. The DNA for the CDR3 is TGTGCCAGCAGACTAGCGGAGTACACCGGGGAGCTGTTTTTT.